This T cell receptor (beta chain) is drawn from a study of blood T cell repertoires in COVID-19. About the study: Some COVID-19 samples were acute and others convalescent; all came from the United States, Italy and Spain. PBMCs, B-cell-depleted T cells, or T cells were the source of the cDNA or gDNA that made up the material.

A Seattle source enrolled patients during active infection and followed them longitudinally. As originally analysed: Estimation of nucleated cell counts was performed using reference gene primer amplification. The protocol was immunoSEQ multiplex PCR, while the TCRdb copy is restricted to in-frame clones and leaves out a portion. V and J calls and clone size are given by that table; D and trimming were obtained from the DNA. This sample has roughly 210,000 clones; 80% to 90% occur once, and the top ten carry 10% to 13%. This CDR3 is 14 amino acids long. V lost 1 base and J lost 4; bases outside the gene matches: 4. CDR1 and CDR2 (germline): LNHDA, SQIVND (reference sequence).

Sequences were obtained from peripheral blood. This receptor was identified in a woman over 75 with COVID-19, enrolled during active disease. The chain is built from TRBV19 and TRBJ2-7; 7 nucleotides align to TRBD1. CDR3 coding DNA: TGTGCCAGTAGTATAGCGAACAGGGGTTACGAGCAGTACTTC. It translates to CASSIANRGYEQYF.